This T cell receptor (beta chain) comes out of a study of CD8 T cells in ankylosing spondylitis. This clonotype was counted many times. The CDR3 consists of 15 residues. Losses at the gene ends were 3 bases for V and 6 bases for J; bases not matched to a gene: 6. The V gene's germline CDR1 is DFQATT and CDR2 SNEGSKA (reference sequence). A single record per CDR3 protein comes from TCRdb applying MiXCR to the 5' RACE reads. The data show about 36,000 distinct CDR3 sequences, 4.5% to 6% seen once. The source of this sequence is a male donor with ankylosing spondylitis or in good health (not recorded which). The chain joins TRBV20-1 to TRBJ2-4; 12 nucleotides line up with TRBD1. The sequenced material came from blood, either unsorted or a sorted T cell fraction (not recorded which). The CDR3 DNA reads as TGCAGTGCTAGGCCTCCGGGACAGGGGGCAAACATTCAGTACTTC. Protein sequence: CSARPPGQGANIQYF.